Sequencing of this T cell receptor (beta chain) was carried out in a study of T cells expressing NK-cell markers. Study results and limitations: In several donors, these clonotypes also led the CD3+CD56-NKG2C+ fraction.

CDR1 and CDR2 (germline): SGHAT, FQNNGV. This CDR3 contains 13 residues. TCRdb derives one entry per CDR3 protein from the 5' RACE reads, leaving out DNA. Its table lists 150,000 to 170,000 distinct CDR3 sequences. As for this clonotype: The antigen is undetermined.

The specimen was blood T cells: a sorted CD56 or NKG2C T cell subset, CD4+ or CD8+ T cells, or bulk PBMC T cells (not recorded which). The chain has TRBV11-2 and TRBJ2-1; the TCRdb call, TRBD1, lacks DNA for checking. The receptor was derived from a woman aged 50 to 65 in good health. Here the CDR3 reads CASSLGPPGEQFF. Full variable domain (remainder filled in from reference TRBV11-2 and TRBJ2-1): EAGVAQSPRYKIIEKRQSVAFWCNPISGHATLYWYQQILGQGPKLLIQFQNNGVVDDSQLPKDRFSAERLKGVDSTLKIQPAKLEDSAVYLCASSLGPPGEQFFGPGTRLTVL.